This T cell receptor beta chain was identified during a study of radiotherapy plus CTLA-4 blockade in lung cancer. This clone was seen just once. Clones were sequenced by immunoSEQ multiplex PCR, and TCRdb holds only the in-frame ones, with some missing. This table holds about 88,000 clones, roughly 78% found once. CDR3 length equals 12 residues. The germline gives CDR1 LNHDA, CDR2 SQIVND (reference sequence). V lost 9 bases, J lost 4 bases, and 4 bases stayed unmatched. Here the sequenced sample was peripheral blood, taken from a patient treated with radiotherapy plus ipilimumab. This sequence was found in a human donor with non-small cell lung cancer that progressed on radiotherapy plus ipilimumab. The V gene is TRBV19, the J gene TRBJ1-2, with 8 positions matching TRBD1. The CDR3 protein is CARDRVPYGYTF. CDR3 coding DNA: TGTGCCAGGGACAGGGTTCCCTATGGCTACACCTTC.